This entry features one T cell receptor beta chain sequence. These data are taken from a study of T cell responses to AZD1222 COVID-19 vaccine. The repertoire was sequenced with immunoSEQ multiplex PCR; TCRdb's copy has only in-frame clones and lacks some. The sample holds around 130,000 clones, 91% seen once. Germline-derived CDR1 and CDR2 are ENHRY and SYGVKD. This CDR3 region has 13 residues. The ends were cut back, 2 bases at V and 4 bases at J, with 6 bases in the middle. The sequences come from peripheral blood, collected 28 days after the second dose of the MenACWY control vaccine. This clonotype originated in an adult who received the MenACWY meningococcal vaccine as a control. The chain has TRBV10-3 and TRBJ2-1; D uncertain. The chain's CDR3 is CAISEQEYNEQFF. Written as DNA, the CDR3 is TGTGCCATCAGTGAGCAGGAGTACAATGAGCAGTTCTTC.